In its sample, the clone carrying this T cell receptor beta chain was seen once. The sample comes from a study of tumor-infiltrating lymphocytes in primary liver carcinoma. Germline DNA was extracted too, while blood RNA derived from unsorted whole blood. J lost 4 bases, V lost 4 bases, and 14 bases had no gene match. The length of the CDR3 is 17 residues. Germline lookup yields CDR1 SGHAT and CDR2 FQNNGV. With roughly 0.5 ug total RNA as template and a constant-region primer, TCR beta cDNA was made. Slightly modified ARM-PCR served as the procedure for the TCR beta libraries. These libraries came from three rounds of nested multiplex PCR. With TRBV1-TRBV30 forward primers and a C-beta reverse primer, the first two PCR rounds were run for approximately 10 cycles each. MiXCR, applied by TCRdb to the multiplex PCR reads, yields one record per CDR3 protein. The data contain over 250,000 distinct CDR3 sequences, 50% to 75% of them singletons.

The specimen was peripheral blood. This chain connects TRBV11-2 to TRBJ1-1, with TRBD1 matching 8 bases. This sequence was found in a woman younger than 45 with primary liver carcinoma and hepatitis B virus infection. The CDR3 loop reads CASSSTRTGLMSTEAFF. The CDR3 region has the DNA TGTGCCAGCAGCTCAACGCGGACAGGGTTAATGAGCACTGAAGCTTTCTTT. The full variable domain, its missing parts supplied by reference TRBV11-2 and TRBJ1-1, is EAGVAQSPRYKIIEKRQSVAFWCNPISGHATLYWYQQILGQGPKLLIQFQNNGVVDDSQLPKDRFSAERLKGVDSTLKIQPAKLEDSAVYLCASSSTRTGLMSTEAFFGQGTRLTVV.